Below are 30 T cell receptor beta chains sequenced from a single sample in a study of shared clonotypes between healthy human individuals. The data were produced by immunoSEQ multiplex PCR, yet TCRdb's version contains in-frame clones alone and is incomplete. The data contain roughly 1,600,000 clones, 98% of them singletons. Sequencing used naive CD4+ T cells sorted from blood. Subset of the sample: CD45RA+ positively selected. The receptors were sampled from a man between 25 and 39 years old in good health.

The chain employs TRBV27 and TRBJ1-3; possible D gene TRBD1, 6 bases. V lost 5 bases to trimming and J lost 4 bases, with 15 bases between them. This CDR3 has 15 amino acids. Germline lookup yields CDR1 MNHEY and CDR2 SMNVEV (reference sequence). The DNA for the CDR3 is TGTGCCAGCAGTCCAGGGGTTGGCCTCGGAAACACCATATATTTT. Translating gives CASSPGVGLGNTIYF.

CDR3 sequence reads: CASSVQGGWNTEAFF. The CDR3 nucleotides read TGTGCCAGCAGCGTGCAGGGGGGCTGGAACACTGAAGCTTTCTTT. The gene calls are TRBV9 and TRBJ1-1; 7 nucleotides line up with TRBD1. V lost 2 bases, J lost 1 base, and 5 bases stayed unmatched. Germline V gene sequence: CDR1 SGDLS, CDR2 YYNGEE. The CDR3 length is 15 residues. Full variable domain (remainder filled in from reference TRBV9 and TRBJ1-1): DSGVTQTPKHLITATGQRVTLRCSPRSGDLSVYWYQQSLDQGLQFLIQYYNGEERAKGNILERFSAQQFPDLHSELNLSSLELGDSALYFCASSVQGGWNTEAFFGQGTRLTVV.

The chain couples TRBV28 to TRBJ2-1; possibly TRBD2 for D (5 bases). Germline V CDR1 and CDR2: MDHEN, SYDVKM. The CDR3 loop spans 21 amino acids. V was clipped by 2 bases and J by 5 bases, with 31 bases between them. DNA for the CDR3: TGTGCCAGCAGTTTAAAACAACCCCGCGACTACCAACTCCGGCAGCACAATGAGCAGTTCTTC. It specifies CASSLKQPRDYQLRQHNEQFF.

The CDR3 here is CASSLGRTGRETQYF. In nucleotides, the CDR3 is TGTGCCAGCAGCTTAGGGAGGACAGGGCGAGAGACCCAGTACTTC. The chain combines TRBV7-9 with TRBJ2-5; TRBD1 matches 8 bases. The ends lost 1 base at V and 4 bases at J; junction bases unmatched: 5. This CDR3 spans 15 amino acids. Per germline, CDR1 SEHNR and CDR2 FQNEAQ (reference sequence).

This clone has just a few counts. V gene TRBV2 combines with J gene TRBJ2-7; D is possibly TRBD1 (5 bases). Germline-derived CDR1 and CDR2 are SNHLY and FYNNEI. This CDR3 comprises 15 residues. The V end was cut by 7 bases, the J end by 2 bases, with 18 bases between. The CDR3 sequence is CASTKNGQGAYEQYF. In DNA form, the CDR3 reads TGTGCCAGCACCAAAAACGGGCAGGGTGCCTACGAGCAGTACTTC.

This clone was detected once. The same CDR3 can be traced to other DNA sequences in this sample. The chain recombines TRBV18 with TRBJ1-5; unclear D gene. Germline V gene data show CDR1 as KGHSH and CDR2 as LQKENI. V was cut by 3 bases and J by 2 bases, with 8 bases left in between. The CDR3 covers 14 residues. CDR3 bases: TGTGCCAGCTCACCGGGTCAGGGCAATCAGCCCCAGCATTTT. Its translation: CASSPGQGNQPQHF.

This rearrangement joins TRBV5-4 to TRBJ2-7, with D tentatively TRBD2 (5 bases). Germline V gene data show CDR1 as SGHNT and CDR2 as YYREEE (reference sequence). The length of the CDR3 is 14 residues. The V gene lost 8 bases and the J gene lost 3 bases, with 18 bases spanning the gap. CDR3 in amino acids: CASSPEAAIYEQYF. In DNA, the CDR3 is TGTGCCAGTTCCCCGGAAGCGGCCATCTACGAGCAGTACTTC.

This CDR3 is CASSLRRDLEQYF. As DNA, the CDR3 is TGTGCCAGCAGCCTTAGACGGGACCTCGAGCAGTACTTC. This chain connects TRBV7-9 to TRBJ2-7; D tentatively reads TRBD1 or TRBD2 (5 bases each). The CDR3 sequence is 13 residues long. CDR1 is SEHNR and CDR2 is FQNEAQ in the germline V gene (reference sequence). Between the trimmed V and J ends, which lost 5 bases and 6 bases, there was a span of 14 bases.

This chain uses TRBV5-1 with TRBJ2-1, with D tentatively TRBD1 (6 bases). This CDR3 spans 16 amino acids. Germline values: CDR1 SGHRS, CDR2 YFSETQ. The V end lost 0 bases, the J end lost 6 bases, and 16 bases lay between the germline ends. CDR3 protein: CASSLEIWTVGNEQFF. CDR3 bases: TGCGCCAGCAGCTTGGAAATTTGGACAGTGGGCAATGAGCAGTTCTTC.

Concerning this clone: Other DNA sequences from this sample encode an identical CDR3 as well. The chain recombines TRBV28 with TRBJ2-3; D is ambiguous. Trimming stripped 2 bases from V and 1 base from J, with 4 bases between. The V gene's germline CDR1 is MDHEN and CDR2 SYDVKM. This CDR3 contains 13 residues. CDR3: CASSLVGTDTQYF. Written as DNA, the CDR3 is TGTGCCAGCAGTTTAGTGGGCACAGATACGCAGTATTTT. The whole variable domain, filled in from reference TRBV28 and TRBJ2-3, reads DVKVTQSSRYLVKRTGEKVFLECVQDMDHENMFWYRQDPGLGLRLIYFSYDVKMKEKGDIPEGYSVSREKKERFSLILESASTNQTSMYLCASSLVGTDTQYFGPGTRLTVL.

The rearrangement links TRBV25-1 to TRBJ2-2; D tentatively reads TRBD1 or TRBD2 (5 bases each). V lost 6 bases and J 6 bases, leaving 11 bases between the germline ends. Germline V gives CDR1 MGHDK, CDR2 SYGVNS. The CDR3 consists of 13 residues. CDR3: CASRDQGAGELFF. The DNA of the CDR3 is TGTGCCAGCAGAGATCAGGGAGCCGGGGAGCTGTTTTTT.

J is TRBJ2-3 and V is TRBV11-3, with a possible D match to TRBD2 (5 bases). The ends were cut back, 5 bases at V and 0 bases at J, with 21 bases in the middle. This CDR3 comprises 18 residues. The germline CDR1 and CDR2 sequences are SGHNT and YENEEA. CDR3 coding DNA: TGTGCCAGCAGCCTTTCTGGGATTGCTAGGAGGAGCACAGATACGCAGTATTTT. This encodes CASSLSGIARRSTDTQYF.

The V call is TRBV11-2, the J call TRBJ2-2, with 7 bases that match TRBD1. The germline gives CDR1 SGHAT, CDR2 FQNNGV. The CDR3 runs 15 residues. With 3 bases clipped from V and 4 bases from J, the junction kept 5 bases outside the gene matches. DNA of the CDR3: TGTGCCAGCAGCTTGACCGACAGGGCCACCGGGGAGCTGTTTTTT. Residues: CASSLTDRATGELFF.

This rearrangement joins TRBV5-1 to TRBJ2-1; D might be TRBD2 (6 bases). V lost 3 bases and J lost 2, with 15 bases in between. Germline V lookup: CDR1 SGHRS, CDR2 YFSETQ. The CDR3 covers 16 residues. The CDR3 bases are TGCGCCAGCAGCTGGGGGGACCGGACCCCCTACAATGAGCAGTTCTTC. This sequence encodes CASSWGDRTPYNEQFF.

The chain is built from TRBV7-9 and TRBJ2-1; D is undetermined. This CDR3 contains 14 residues. CDR1 is SEHNR, CDR2 FQNEAQ, per germline (reference sequence). V shed 5 bases and J shed 10 bases, with 18 bases lying between them. The CDR3 DNA reads TGTGCCAGCAGCCACACACCCAGCTCCAGAGAGCAGTTCTTC. Protein product: CASSHTPSSREQFF.

This sequence joins TRBV28 and TRBJ2-1, with D possibly matching TRBD2 (5 bases). Trimming took 7 bases from V and 8 from J, leaving 21 bases between them. This CDR3 comprises 15 residues. Per the germline V gene, CDR1 is MDHEN and CDR2 is SYDVKM. CDR3 in amino acids: CASTNRGSLGHEQFF. CDR3 nucleotide sequence: TGTGCCAGCACTAATAGAGGGTCTTTGGGCCATGAGCAGTTCTTC. Drawing the rest from reference TRBV28 and TRBJ2-1, the complete variable domain is DVKVTQSSRYLVKRTGEKVFLECVQDMDHENMFWYRQDPGLGLRLIYFSYDVKMKEKGDIPEGYSVSREKKERFSLILESASTNQTSMYLCASTNRGSLGHEQFFGPGTRLTVL.

The chain has TRBV4-3 and TRBJ2-7; 8 bases match TRBD2. Germline V CDR1 and CDR2: LGHNA, YSLEER. CDR3 length: 14 residues. V gave up 1 base and J gave up 2 bases; unmatched junction bases: 1. CDR3 loop: CASSQAGGTYEQYF. DNA for the CDR3: TGCGCCAGCAGCCAAGCGGGAGGGACCTACGAGCAGTACTTC.

Concerning this clone itself: In the same sample, other DNA sequences code for this CDR3. This chain uses TRBV18 with TRBJ2-2; a possible D gene is TRBD1 (5 bases). This CDR3 contains 13 residues. Between the trimmed V and J ends, which lost 3 bases and 6 bases, there was a span of 8 bases. Looked up from germline, CDR1 is KGHSH and CDR2 is LQKENI. As DNA, the CDR3 is TGTGCCAGCTCACCCCAGGGTGCCGGGGAGCTGTTTTTT. Residues: CASSPQGAGELFF.

As regards this clone: This same CDR3 is encoded by further DNA sequences in the sample. The chain employs TRBV5-4 and TRBJ2-1, with unresolved D. Trimming pared 2 bases from V and 0 bases from J, leaving 9 bases between. This CDR3 contains 15 residues. Germline values: CDR1 SGHNT, CDR2 YYREEE (reference sequence). CDR3 nucleotides: TGTGCCAGCAGCTTAGACGCCAGCTCCTACAATGAGCAGTTCTTC. Its protein product is CASSLDASSYNEQFF.

This clone has a single count. CDR3 nucleotide sequence: TGTGCCAGCAGCGCCGCTAACTACGGCGGGGAGCTGTTTTTT. It codes for CASSAANYGGELFF. The rearrangement links TRBV9 to TRBJ2-2; D ambiguous. This CDR3 has 14 residues. The V and J ends lost 3 bases and 7 bases respectively, with 13 bases between them. Per the germline V gene, CDR1 is SGDLS and CDR2 is YYNGEE. The full variable domain, completed using reference TRBV9 and TRBJ2-2, is DSGVTQTPKHLITATGQRVTLRCSPRSGDLSVYWYQQSLDQGLQFLIQYYNGEERAKGNILERFSAQQFPDLHSELNLSSLELGDSALYFCASSAANYGGELFFGEGSRLTVL.

This chain uses TRBV7-2 with TRBJ2-7; maybe TRBD2 (6 bases). V lost 4 bases, J lost 4 bases, and 11 bases lay in between. The germline V gene encodes CDR1 SGHTA and CDR2 FQGNSA. This CDR3 is 13 amino acids long. The chain's CDR3 is CASSSPGTYEQYF. In DNA form, the CDR3 reads TGTGCCAGCAGCTCCCCAGGGACTTACGAGCAGTACTTC.

The chain carries TRBV18 and TRBJ2-7, with D possibly TRBD2 on 5 matching bases. The CDR3 is 14 amino acids. In germline, CDR1 is KGHSH, CDR2 LQKENI. V lost 1 base and J 5 bases, leaving 12 bases between the germline ends. This chain's CDR3 is CASSPRGLEDEQYF. The CDR3 region has the DNA TGTGCCAGCTCACCACGGGGATTGGAGGACGAGCAGTACTTC.

This sequence joins TRBV27 and TRBJ2-7, with 12 bases fitting TRBD1. CDR3 length: 17 amino acids. J lost 2 bases, V lost 6 bases, and 11 bases had no gene match. Germline CDR1 MNHEY, CDR2 SMNVEV (reference sequence). The CDR3 spells CASSLNRDRGLTYEQYF. CDR3 nucleotides: TGTGCCAGCAGCTTGAACCGGGACAGGGGGCTTACCTACGAGCAGTACTTC.

The chain combines TRBV18 with TRBJ1-2, with TRBD1 identical over 8 bases. Germline lookup yields CDR1 KGHSH and CDR2 LQKENI. The CDR3 loop spans 14 amino acids. The J segment lost 6 bases and the V segment lost 4 bases, leaving 7 bases of the junction unmatched. This chain's CDR3 is CASSRQGSGNGYTF. The CDR3 nucleotides read TGTGCCAGCTCACGACAGGGGAGCGGGAATGGCTACACCTTC.

In the case of this clone: At one end the junction does not follow the germline gene, possibly because of a read error. This chain links TRBV7-7 with TRBJ2-1; TRBD2 aligns across 14 bases. This CDR3 has 16 residues. CDR1 and CDR2 from the germline V gene are SSHAT and FNYEAQ (reference sequence). The CDR3, as DNA: TGTGCTAGCAGCTTAGGGGGACTAGCGGGAGCGGGCGAGCAGTTCTTC. Translating gives CASSLGGLAGAGEQFF. The entire variable domain, with the rest obtained from reference TRBV7-7 and TRBJ2-1, is as follows: GAGVSQSPRYKVTKRGQDVTLRCDPISSHATLYWYQQALGQGPEFLTYFNYEAQPDKSGLPSDRFSAERPEGSISTLTIQRTEQRDSAMYRCASSLGGLAGAGEQFFGPGTRLTVL.

This chain links TRBV6-4 with TRBJ2-3, with no clear D. V shed 3 bases and J shed 5 bases, with 12 bases lying between them. The germline V gene has CDR1 MRHNA and CDR2 SNTAGT. This CDR3 comprises 14 residues. The CDR3 sequence is CASSEASSGDTQYF. The DNA for the CDR3 is TGTGCCAGCAGTGAGGCGTCTTCAGGAGATACGCAGTATTTT.

V is TRBV29-1 and J is TRBJ1-4, with D possibly TRBD1 on 6 matching bases. The CDR3 runs to 13 residues. V was pared by 7 bases and J by 8 bases, with 17 bases between. CDR1 SQVTM and CDR2 ANQGSEA come from the germline V gene. The CDR3 region is CSALAAGGEKLFF. Written as DNA, the CDR3 is TGCAGCGCCCTGGCTGCGGGGGGCGAAAAACTGTTTTTT.

The chain is built from TRBV6-6 and TRBJ2-1, with TRBD2 matching 7 bases. Germline V CDR1 and CDR2: MNHNY, SVGAGI (reference sequence). The V and J ends lost 8 bases and 4 bases, in that order; junction bases with no gene match: 11. The length of the CDR3 is 15 residues. CDR3 nucleotide sequence: TGTGCCAGCCTCCTAGGAAGCGGGACTTACAATGAGCAGTTCTTC. Amino acid sequence: CASLLGSGTYNEQFF.

This chain uses TRBV7-9 with TRBJ1-1; D gene unclear. CDR1 and CDR2 from the germline V gene are SEHNR and FQNEAQ (reference sequence). This CDR3 contains 10 residues. V was cut by 3 bases and J by 11 bases, with 7 bases left in between. The CDR3 sequence is CASSFSKAFF. The CDR3 DNA is TGTGCCAGCAGCTTCTCGAAGGCTTTCTTT.

This chain joins TRBV6-6 and TRBJ2-2; D uncertain. The CDR3 consists of 15 residues. Germline CDR1 MNHNY, CDR2 SVGAGI (reference sequence). Trimming shortened V by 0 bases and J by 4 bases, and 9 bases separated the two germline ends. The CDR3 region is CASSYSVVSTGELFF. Here the CDR3 DNA reads TGTGCCAGCAGTTACTCCGTCGTAAGCACCGGGGAGCTGTTTTTT.